This is a list of T cell receptor beta chains from one sample in a study of blood T cell repertoires in COVID-19. Some clones are missing from TCRdb's copy, which holds only in-frame ones; the method was immunoSEQ multiplex PCR. The sample consists of about 73,000 clones, approximately 82% of them appearing once. Sequences were obtained from peripheral blood. The receptors stem from a man in his fifties or sixties with active COVID-19. CDR3s include the opening cysteine and the closing phenylalanine or tryptophan. Each record gives: clone size, V gene, J gene, D gene, CDR3 DNA, CDR3 protein. D genes are given only for firm matches. Size values are once, few and many counts, or a class for expanded clones, and some rows have none.

size: once
V: TRBV24-1
J: TRBJ2-2
D: TRBD2
DNA: TGTGCCTCGCAAAGATGGCTAGCGGGAGGTTTTAGGAACACCGGGGAGCTGTTTTTT
CDR3: CASQRWLAGGFRNTGELFF

size: .
V: TRBV14
J: TRBJ1-3
D: TRBD1
DNA: TGTGCCAGCAGCCCCTGGACAGGGAGTTCCTCTGGAAACACCATATATTTT
CDR3: CASSPWTGSSSGNTIYF

size: once
V: TRBV7-2
J: TRBJ2-3
D: TRBD1
DNA: TGTGCCAGCAGCCCGACAGGGCACCGGAGCACAGATACGCAGTATTTT
CDR3: CASSPTGHRSTDTQYF

size: .
V: TRBV27
J: TRBJ1-2
D: .
DNA: TGTGCCAGCAGTTCGTACAGGGTCCCGGCGGGTCTCTCCTATGGCTACACCTTC
CDR3: CASSSYRVPAGLSYGYTF

size: .
V: TRBV5-1
J: TRBJ2-5
D: .
DNA: TGCGCCAGCAGCTTGGGGACTAAAGAGACCCAGTACTTC
CDR3: CASSLGTKETQYF

size: .
V: TRBV5-6
J: TRBJ2-2
D: TRBD2
DNA: TGTGCCAGCAGCCCTAAACCGGCTTTCGCGGGGGGGCATACCGGGGAGCTGTTTTTT
CDR3: CASSPKPAFAGGHTGELFF

size: .
V: TRBV29-1
J: TRBJ1-2
D: .
DNA: TGCAGCGTTGCGCTCGCGAATGGCTACACCTTC
CDR3: CSVALANGYTF

size: .
V: TRBV30
J: TRBJ2-2
D: TRBD1
DNA: TGTGCCTGGATCGACACAGGGGGAGGAACCCACACCGGGGAGCTGTTTTTT
CDR3: CAWIDTGGGTHTGELFF

size: .
V: TRBV5-5
J: TRBJ1-1
D: .
DNA: TGTGCCAGCAGCTCACCATGGGGGGACACTGAAGCTTTCTTT
CDR3: CASSSPWGDTEAFF

size: .
V: TRBV21-1
J: TRBJ2-7
D: .
DNA: TGTGCCAGCAGCAATAATCGCCGGGAGAATAGCCGAGATTTATACGAGCAGTACTTC
CDR3: CASSNNRRENSRDLYEQYF

size: few
V: TRBV11-2
J: TRBJ2-7
D: TRBD2
DNA: TGTGCCAGCAGCCCCCTTAGCGGGAGGCTGAGCTCCTACGAGCAGTACTTC
CDR3: CASSPLSGRLSSYEQYF

size: .
V: TRBV4-3
J: TRBJ2-3
D: TRBD1
DNA: TGCGCCAGCAGCCGACAGACAGGGGCAGATACGCAGTATTTT
CDR3: CASSRQTGADTQYF

size: .
V: TRBV27
J: TRBJ2-7
D: TRBD2
DNA: TGTGCCAGCAGTTTATCGTACGGGAGGGCCTACGAGCAGTACTTC
CDR3: CASSLSYGRAYEQYF

size: .
V: TRBV7-9
J: TRBJ1-2
D: .
DNA: TGTGCCAGCAGCGAAAGCAGGGTCCTTTACTATGGCTACACCTTC
CDR3: CASSESRVLYYGYTF

size: .
V: TRBV29-1
J: TRBJ1-1
D: TRBD1
DNA: TGCAGCGTTGGGGCCACTAACAGGGGAGCTTTCTTT
CDR3: CSVGATNRGAFF

size: .
V: TRBV6-2/TRBV6-3
J: TRBJ1-2
D: TRBD1
DNA: TGTGCCAGCAGTTACACCCCGTTTGGACAGGGGGGCAACTATGGCTACACCTTC
CDR3: CASSYTPFGQGGNYGYTF

size: .
V: TRBV9
J: TRBJ2-7
D: .
DNA: TGTGCCAGCAGCGTAGAACCAGGGCTCAACGAGCAGTACTTC
CDR3: CASSVEPGLNEQYF

size: .
V: TRBV3-1/TRBV3-2
J: TRBJ1-3
D: .
DNA: TGTGCCAGCAGCCAATCAGGGCGGGGAAACACCATATATTTT
CDR3: CASSQSGRGNTIYF

size: .
V: TRBV6-4
J: TRBJ2-7
D: .
DNA: TGTGCCAGCAGCCAAACTAAGCGGTCCTACGAGCAGTACTTC
CDR3: CASSQTKRSYEQYF

size: .
V: TRBV18
J: TRBJ2-3
D: TRBD1
DNA: TGTGCCAGCTCATCCTCGTCCCCGGGACAGGGATGGACAGATACGCAGTATTTT
CDR3: CASSSSSPGQGWTDTQYF

size: .
V: TRBV6-5
J: TRBJ2-3
D: TRBD1
DNA: TGTGCCAGCAGGACAGGGGGGTCGGATACGCAGTATTTT
CDR3: CASRTGGSDTQYF

size: .
V: TRBV7-3
J: TRBJ2-5
D: .
DNA: TGTGCCAGCAGCTTAGAAGACAGCCAAGAGACCCAGTACTTC
CDR3: CASSLEDSQETQYF

size: .
V: TRBV20-1
J: TRBJ2-2
D: .
DNA: TGCAGGGGGCCATTCAAGGGGGAGCTGTTTTTT
CDR3: CRGPFKGELFF

size: once
V: TRBV9
J: TRBJ1-2
D: TRBD1
DNA: TGTGCCAGCAGCGCAACCGCGGGACAGACCTATGGCTACACCTTC
CDR3: CASSATAGQTYGYTF

size: .
V: TRBV19
J: TRBJ1-1
D: .
DNA: TGTGCCAGTAGTATAGGAACCAGGGACACTGAAGCTTTCTTT
CDR3: CASSIGTRDTEAFF

size: .
V: TRBV7-9
J: TRBJ2-7
D: TRBD1
DNA: TGTGCCAGCAGTTACCCGGGACAGGGGGGCGAGCAGTACTTC
CDR3: CASSYPGQGGEQYF

size: .
V: TRBV7-6
J: TRBJ2-7
D: TRBD2
DNA: TGTGCCAGCAGCTCAAATAGCGGGGGTTCCTACGAGCAGTACTTC
CDR3: CASSSNSGGSYEQYF

size: .
V: TRBV7-6
J: TRBJ2-2
D: .
DNA: TGTGCCAGCAGCTACTACACCGGGGAGCTGTTTTTT
CDR3: CASSYYTGELFF

size: .
V: TRBV7-2
J: TRBJ2-5
D: .
DNA: TGTGCCAGCAGCAGACAGCGGGCCCAAGAGACCCAGTACTTC
CDR3: CASSRQRAQETQYF

size: few
V: TRBV7-8
J: TRBJ1-6
D: TRBD1
DNA: TGTGCCAGCAGCTGGACAGGGGGCGCGTCACCCCTCCACTTT
CDR3: CASSWTGGASPLHF

size: .
V: TRBV5-1
J: TRBJ2-1
D: .
DNA: TGCGCCAGCAGCTTGGCCGCCGGGACTGGCTTCGGACAGTTCTTC
CDR3: CASSLAAGTGFGQFF

size: .
V: TRBV5-4
J: TRBJ2-7
D: .
DNA: TGTGCCAGCAGCTTGGTGCAGGTGACCTCCTACGAGCAGTACTTC
CDR3: CASSLVQVTSYEQYF

size: .
V: TRBV7-9
J: TRBJ2-7
D: .
DNA: TGTGCCAGCAGCTTAGGAGACAGGATTCGGGACGAGCAGTACTTC
CDR3: CASSLGDRIRDEQYF

size: .
V: TRBV13
J: TRBJ1-3
D: .
DNA: TGTGCCAGCAGCTTAGGGTGGGGAGCTGGAAACACCATATATTTT
CDR3: CASSLGWGAGNTIYF

size: .
V: TRBV5-8
J: TRBJ2-7
D: .
DNA: TGTGCCAGCAGCGAGTGGAGCTCCTACGAGCAGTACTTC
CDR3: CASSEWSSYEQYF

size: .
V: TRBV2
J: TRBJ1-1
D: TRBD1
DNA: TGTGCCAGCAGCGTGGGACAGGGCGGGAACACTGAAGCTTTCTTT
CDR3: CASSVGQGGNTEAFF

size: .
V: TRBV27
J: TRBJ2-5
D: .
DNA: TGTGCCAGCAGTTTGGGGCCAGTCGAGACCCAGTACTTC
CDR3: CASSLGPVETQYF

size: .
V: TRBV5-6
J: TRBJ2-4
D: TRBD2
DNA: TGTGCCAGCAGCTTGGTGCTAGCGGGAGGTCGGACAGCCAAAAACATTCAGTACTTC
CDR3: CASSLVLAGGRTAKNIQYF

size: .
V: TRBV30
J: TRBJ2-1
D: TRBD1
DNA: TGTGCCGGTTCCGGGACAGGGTACAATGAGCAGTTCTTC
CDR3: CAGSGTGYNEQFF

size: .
V: TRBV18
J: TRBJ1-2
D: .
DNA: TGTGCCAGCTCACCACGGGGGGATGGCTACACCTTC
CDR3: CASSPRGDGYTF

size: once
V: TRBV7-8
J: TRBJ2-7
D: TRBD1
DNA: TGTGCCAGCAGCTTTGGACAGGGGGTCAGCTACGAGCAGTACTTC
CDR3: CASSFGQGVSYEQYF